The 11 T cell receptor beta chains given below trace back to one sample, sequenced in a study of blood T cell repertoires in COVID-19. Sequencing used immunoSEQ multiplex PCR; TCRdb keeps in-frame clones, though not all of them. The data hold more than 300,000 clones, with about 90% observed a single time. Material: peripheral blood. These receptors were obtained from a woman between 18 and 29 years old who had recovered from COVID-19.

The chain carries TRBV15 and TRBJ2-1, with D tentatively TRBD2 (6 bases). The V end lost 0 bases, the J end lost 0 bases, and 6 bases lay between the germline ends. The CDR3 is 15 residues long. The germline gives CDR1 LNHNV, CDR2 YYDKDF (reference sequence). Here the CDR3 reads CATSRERGSYNEQFF. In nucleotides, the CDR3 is TGTGCCACCAGCAGAGAGCGGGGCTCCTACAATGAGCAGTTCTTC.

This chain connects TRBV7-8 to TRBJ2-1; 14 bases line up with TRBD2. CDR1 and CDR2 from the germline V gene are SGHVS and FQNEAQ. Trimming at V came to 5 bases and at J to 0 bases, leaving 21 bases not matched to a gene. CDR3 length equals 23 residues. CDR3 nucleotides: TGTGCCAGCAGCCCTGACCGATGGAGCGGGACTAGCGGGAGACGGAGCTCCTACAATGAGCAGTTCTTC. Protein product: CASSPDRWSGTSGRRSSYNEQFF.

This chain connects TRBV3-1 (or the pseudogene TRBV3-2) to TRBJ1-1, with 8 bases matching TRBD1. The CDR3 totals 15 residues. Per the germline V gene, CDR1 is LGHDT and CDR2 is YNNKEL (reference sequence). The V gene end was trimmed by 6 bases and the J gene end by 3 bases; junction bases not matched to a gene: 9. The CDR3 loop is CASRKFTTGDTEAFF. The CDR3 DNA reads TGTGCCAGCAGAAAGTTCACGACAGGGGACACTGAAGCTTTCTTT.

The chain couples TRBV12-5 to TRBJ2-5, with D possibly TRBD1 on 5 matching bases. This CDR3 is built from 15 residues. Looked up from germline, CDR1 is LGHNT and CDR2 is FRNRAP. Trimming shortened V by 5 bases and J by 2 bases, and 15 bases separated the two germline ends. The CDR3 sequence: CASGPYQGFQETQYF. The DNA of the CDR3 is TGTGCTAGTGGTCCGTACCAGGGATTTCAAGAGACCCAGTACTTC.

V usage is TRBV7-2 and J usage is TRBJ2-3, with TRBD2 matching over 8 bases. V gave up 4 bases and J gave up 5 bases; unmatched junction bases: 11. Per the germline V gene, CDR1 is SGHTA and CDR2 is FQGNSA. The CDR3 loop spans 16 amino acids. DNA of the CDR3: TGTGCCAGCAGCTCTCCCCACCCGGGGGGGCTAGATACGCAGTATTTT. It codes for CASSSPHPGGLDTQYF.

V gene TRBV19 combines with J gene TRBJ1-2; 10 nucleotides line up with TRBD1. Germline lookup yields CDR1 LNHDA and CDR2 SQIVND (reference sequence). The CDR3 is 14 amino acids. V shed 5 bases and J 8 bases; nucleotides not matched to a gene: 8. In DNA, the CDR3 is TGTGCCAGTAGTTCATTAGACAGGGGGCACGGCTACACCTTC. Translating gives CASSSLDRGHGYTF.

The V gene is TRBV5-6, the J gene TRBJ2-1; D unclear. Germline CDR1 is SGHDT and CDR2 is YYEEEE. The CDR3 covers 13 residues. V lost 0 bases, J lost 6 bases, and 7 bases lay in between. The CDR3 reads CASSLDRVNEQFF. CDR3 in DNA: TGTGCCAGCAGCTTGGATCGTGTCAATGAGCAGTTCTTC.

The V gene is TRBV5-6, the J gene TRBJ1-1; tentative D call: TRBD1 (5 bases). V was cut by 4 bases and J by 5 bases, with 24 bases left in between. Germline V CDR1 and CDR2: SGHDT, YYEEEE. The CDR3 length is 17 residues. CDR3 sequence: CASSGATRAGARTEAFF. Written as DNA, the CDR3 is TGTGCCAGCAGCGGTGCGACTAGGGCTGGGGCGCGGACTGAAGCTTTCTTT.

CDR3 in DNA: TGTGCCAGCAGTTCAGGGGCCCAAGAGACCCAGTACTTC. Its translation is CASSSGAQETQYF. The chain recombines TRBV12-3 or TRBV12-4 with TRBJ2-5; weak D call: TRBD1 (6 bases). The V gene lost 4 bases and the J gene lost 1 base, with 7 bases spanning the gap. The CDR3 length is 13 residues.

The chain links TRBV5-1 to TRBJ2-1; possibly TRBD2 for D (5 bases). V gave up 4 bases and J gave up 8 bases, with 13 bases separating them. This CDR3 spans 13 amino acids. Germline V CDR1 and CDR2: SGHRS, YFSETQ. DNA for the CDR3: TGCGCCAGCAGCCGCCAGAGGGTGGATGAGCAGTTCTTC. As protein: CASSRQRVDEQFF.

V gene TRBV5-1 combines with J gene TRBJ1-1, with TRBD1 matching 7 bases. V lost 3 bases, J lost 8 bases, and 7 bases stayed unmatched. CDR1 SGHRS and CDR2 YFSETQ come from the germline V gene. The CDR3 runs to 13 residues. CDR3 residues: CASSSRTGGEAFF. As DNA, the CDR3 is TGCGCCAGCAGCTCGCGGACAGGCGGAGAAGCTTTCTTT.